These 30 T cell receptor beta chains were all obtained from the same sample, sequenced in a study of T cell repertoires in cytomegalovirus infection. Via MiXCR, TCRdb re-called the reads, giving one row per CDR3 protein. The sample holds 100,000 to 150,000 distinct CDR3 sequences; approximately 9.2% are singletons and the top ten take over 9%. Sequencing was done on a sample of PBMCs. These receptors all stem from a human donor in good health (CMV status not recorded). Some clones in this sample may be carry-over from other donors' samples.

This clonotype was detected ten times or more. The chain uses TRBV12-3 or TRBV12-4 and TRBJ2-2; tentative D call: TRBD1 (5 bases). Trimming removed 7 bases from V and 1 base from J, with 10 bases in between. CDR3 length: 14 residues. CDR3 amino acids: CASTRVGNTGELFF. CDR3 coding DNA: TGTGCCAGCACCAGGGTGGGGAACACCGGGGAGCTGTTTTTT.

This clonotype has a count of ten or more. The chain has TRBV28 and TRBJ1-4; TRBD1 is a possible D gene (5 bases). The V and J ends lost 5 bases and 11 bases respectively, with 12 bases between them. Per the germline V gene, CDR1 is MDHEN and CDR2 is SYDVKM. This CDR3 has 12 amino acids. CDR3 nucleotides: TGTGCCAGCAGTGGAACAGGTTCGAAACTGTTTTTT. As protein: CASSGTGSKLFF.

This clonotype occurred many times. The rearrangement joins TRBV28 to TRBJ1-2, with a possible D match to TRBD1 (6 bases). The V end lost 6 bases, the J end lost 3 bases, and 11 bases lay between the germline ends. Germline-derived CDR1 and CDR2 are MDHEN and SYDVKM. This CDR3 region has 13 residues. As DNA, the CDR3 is TGTGCCAGCAGCCTCCAGGGGCACTATGGCTACACCTTC. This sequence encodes CASSLQGHYGYTF.

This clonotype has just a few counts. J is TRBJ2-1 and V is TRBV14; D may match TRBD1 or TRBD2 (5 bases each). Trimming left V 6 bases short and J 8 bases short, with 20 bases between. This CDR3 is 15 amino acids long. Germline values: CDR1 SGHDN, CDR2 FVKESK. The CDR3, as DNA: TGTGCCAGCAGTACGACCGGGACGCTTTTGGATGAGCAGTTCTTC. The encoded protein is CASSTTGTLLDEQFF.

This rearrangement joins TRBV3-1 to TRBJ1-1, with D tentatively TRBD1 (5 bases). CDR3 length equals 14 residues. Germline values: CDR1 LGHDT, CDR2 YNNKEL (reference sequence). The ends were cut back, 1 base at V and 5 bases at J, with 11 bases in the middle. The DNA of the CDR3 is TGTGCCAGCAGCCAAGGAGTGGGGGTTACTGAAGCTTTCTTT. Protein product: CASSQGVGVTEAFF.

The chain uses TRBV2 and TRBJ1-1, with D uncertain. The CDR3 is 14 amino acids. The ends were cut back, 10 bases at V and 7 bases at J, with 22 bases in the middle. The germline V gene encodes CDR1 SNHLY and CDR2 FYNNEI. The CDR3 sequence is CAITPESGSGEAFF. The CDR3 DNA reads TGTGCCATCACCCCCGAGTCCGGGTCGGGTGAAGCTTTCTTT.

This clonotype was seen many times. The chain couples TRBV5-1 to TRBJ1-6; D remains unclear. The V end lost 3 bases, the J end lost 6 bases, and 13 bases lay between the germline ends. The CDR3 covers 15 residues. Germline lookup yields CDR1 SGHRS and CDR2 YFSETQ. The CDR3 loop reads CASSSDPVINSPLHF. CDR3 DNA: TGCGCCAGCAGCTCGGACCCTGTGATTAATTCACCCCTCCACTTT.

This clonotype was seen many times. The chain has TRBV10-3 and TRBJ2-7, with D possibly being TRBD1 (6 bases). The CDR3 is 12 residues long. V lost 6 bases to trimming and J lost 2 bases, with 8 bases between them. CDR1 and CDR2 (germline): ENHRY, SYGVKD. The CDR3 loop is CAISRTAYEQYF. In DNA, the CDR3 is TGTGCCATCAGCCGGACAGCCTACGAGCAGTACTTC.

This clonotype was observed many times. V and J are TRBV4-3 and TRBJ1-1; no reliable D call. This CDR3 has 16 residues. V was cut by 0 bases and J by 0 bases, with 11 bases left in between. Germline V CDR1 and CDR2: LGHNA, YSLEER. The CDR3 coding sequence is TGCGCCAGCAGCCAAGAGGTCGTAGGGATGAACACTGAAGCTTTCTTT. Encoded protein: CASSQEVVGMNTEAFF.

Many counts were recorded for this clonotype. CDR3 DNA: TGTGCCAGCAGCCCAGACAATAGCAATCAGCCCCAGCATTTT. This translates into CASSPDNSNQPQHF. The chain carries TRBV7-2 and TRBJ1-5; no reliable D call. V lost 5 bases and J lost 0, with 8 bases in between. This CDR3 comprises 14 residues. CDR1 and CDR2 (germline): SGHTA, FQGNSA.

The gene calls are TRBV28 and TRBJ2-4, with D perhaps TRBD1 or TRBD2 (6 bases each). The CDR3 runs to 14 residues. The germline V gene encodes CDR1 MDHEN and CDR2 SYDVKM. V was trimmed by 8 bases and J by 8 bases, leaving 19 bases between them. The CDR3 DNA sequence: TGTGCCAGCGCCTTGGAGGGGGTGGGGTACATTCAGTACTTC. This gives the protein CASALEGVGYIQYF.

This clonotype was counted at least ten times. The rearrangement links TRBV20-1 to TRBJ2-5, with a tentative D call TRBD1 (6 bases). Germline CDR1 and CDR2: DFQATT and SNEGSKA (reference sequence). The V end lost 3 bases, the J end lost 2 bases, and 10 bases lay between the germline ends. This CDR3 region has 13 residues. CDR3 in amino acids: CSASPQGQETQYF. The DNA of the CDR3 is TGCAGTGCTAGTCCCCAGGGGCAAGAGACCCAGTACTTC.

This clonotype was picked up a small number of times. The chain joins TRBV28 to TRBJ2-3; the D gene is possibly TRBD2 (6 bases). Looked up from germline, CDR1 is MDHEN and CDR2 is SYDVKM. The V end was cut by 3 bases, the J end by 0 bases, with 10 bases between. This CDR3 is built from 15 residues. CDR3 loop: CASSFLGTSTDTQYF. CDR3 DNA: TGTGCCAGCAGTTTCCTAGGGACTAGCACAGATACGCAGTATTTT.

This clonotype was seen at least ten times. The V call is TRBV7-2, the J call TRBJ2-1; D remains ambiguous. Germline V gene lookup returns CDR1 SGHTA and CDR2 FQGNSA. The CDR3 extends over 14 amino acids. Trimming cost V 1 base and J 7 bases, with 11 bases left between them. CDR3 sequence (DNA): TGTGCCAGCAGCTTAGAACCTTTGCTAAATGAGCAGTTCTTC. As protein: CASSLEPLLNEQFF. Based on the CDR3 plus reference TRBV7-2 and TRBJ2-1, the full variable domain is GAGVSQSPSNKVTEKGKDVELRCDPISGHTALYWYRQSLGQGLEFLIYFQGNSAPDKSGLPSDRFSAERTGGSVSTLTIQRTQQEDSAVYLCASSLEPLLNEQFFGPGTRLTVL.

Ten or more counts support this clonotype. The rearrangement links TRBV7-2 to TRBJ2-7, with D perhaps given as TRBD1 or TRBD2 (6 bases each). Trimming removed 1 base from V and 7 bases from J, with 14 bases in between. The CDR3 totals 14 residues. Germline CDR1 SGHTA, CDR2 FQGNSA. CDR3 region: CASSLDWGAPEQYF. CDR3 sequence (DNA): TGTGCCAGCAGCTTAGATTGGGGGGCGCCGGAGCAGTACTTC.

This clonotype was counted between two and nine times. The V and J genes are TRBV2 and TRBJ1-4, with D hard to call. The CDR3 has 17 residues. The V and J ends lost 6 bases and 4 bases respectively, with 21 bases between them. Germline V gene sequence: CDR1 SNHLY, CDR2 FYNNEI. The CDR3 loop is CASRTGRSPHNNEKLFF. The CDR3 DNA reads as TGTGCCAGCAGAACGGGCAGGTCGCCTCATAATAATGAAAAACTGTTTTTT.

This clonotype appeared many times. The CDR3 sequence: CASSLIRYTGELFF. In nucleotides, the CDR3 is TGTGCCAGCAGCTTAATCAGATACACCGGGGAGCTGTTTTTT. The V gene is TRBV7-8, the J gene TRBJ2-2; D gene ambiguous. The CDR3 is 14 residues long. Trimming took 2 bases from V and 3 from J, leaving 7 bases between them. Germline V gene sequence: CDR1 SGHVS, CDR2 FQNEAQ. The full variable domain, with the rest looked up from reference TRBV7-8 and TRBJ2-2, is GAGVSQSPRYKVAKRGQDVALRCDPISGHVSLFWYQQALGQGPEFLTYFQNEAQLDKSGLPSDRFFAERPEGSVSTLKIQRTQQEDSAVYLCASSLIRYTGELFFGEGSRLTVL.

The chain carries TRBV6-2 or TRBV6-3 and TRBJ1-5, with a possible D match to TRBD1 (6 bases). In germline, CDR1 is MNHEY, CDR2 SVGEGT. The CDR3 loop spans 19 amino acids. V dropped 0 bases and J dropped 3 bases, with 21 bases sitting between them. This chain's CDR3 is CASSYSKEGGSYPNQPQHF. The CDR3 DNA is TGTGCCAGCAGTTACTCCAAAGAAGGGGGGTCCTACCCCAATCAGCCCCAGCATTTT.

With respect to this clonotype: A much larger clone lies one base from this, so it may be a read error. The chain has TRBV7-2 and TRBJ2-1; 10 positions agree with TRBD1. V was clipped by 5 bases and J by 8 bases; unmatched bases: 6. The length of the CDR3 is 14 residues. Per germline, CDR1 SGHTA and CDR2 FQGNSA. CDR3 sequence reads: CASSRDRGGDEQFF. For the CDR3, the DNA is TGTGCCAGCAGCCGGGACAGGGGCGGCGATGAGCAGTTCTTC.

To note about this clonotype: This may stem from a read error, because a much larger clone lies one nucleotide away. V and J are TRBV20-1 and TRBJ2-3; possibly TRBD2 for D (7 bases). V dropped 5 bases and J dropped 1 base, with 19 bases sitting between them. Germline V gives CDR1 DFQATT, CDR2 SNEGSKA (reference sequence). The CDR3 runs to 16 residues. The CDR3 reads CSAALEGGRGTDTQYF. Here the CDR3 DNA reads TGCAGTGCTGCACTAGAGGGGGGGCGGGGCACAGATACGCAGTATTTT.

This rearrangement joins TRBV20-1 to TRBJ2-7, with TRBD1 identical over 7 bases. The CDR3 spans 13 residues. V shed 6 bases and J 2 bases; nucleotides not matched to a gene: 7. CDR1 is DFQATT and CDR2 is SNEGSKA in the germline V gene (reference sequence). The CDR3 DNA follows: TGCAGTGCCACGGACAGGCCTACCTACGAGCAGTACTTC. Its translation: CSATDRPTYEQYF.

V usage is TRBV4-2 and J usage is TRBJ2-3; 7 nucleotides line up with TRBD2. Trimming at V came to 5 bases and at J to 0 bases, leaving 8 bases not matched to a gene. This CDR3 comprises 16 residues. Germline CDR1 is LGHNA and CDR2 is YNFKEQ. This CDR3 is CASSGGGATSTDTQYF. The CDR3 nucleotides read TGTGCCAGCAGCGGCGGGGGAGCGACTAGCACAGATACGCAGTATTTT.

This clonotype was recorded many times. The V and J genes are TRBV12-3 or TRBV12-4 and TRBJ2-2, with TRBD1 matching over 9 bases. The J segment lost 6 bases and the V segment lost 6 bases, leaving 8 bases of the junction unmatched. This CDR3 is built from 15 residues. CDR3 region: CASSLGQGLAGELFF. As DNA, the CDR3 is TGTGCCAGCAGCCTTGGACAGGGGCTGGCCGGGGAGCTGTTTTTT.

In nucleotides, the CDR3 is TGCAGCGTCGTGGTATGGCAGTCCGACACTGAAGCTTTCTTT. Encoded protein: CSVVVWQSDTEAFF. The V call is TRBV29-1, the J call TRBJ1-1; no reliable D call. The CDR3 is made up of 14 amino acids. Looked up from germline, CDR1 is SQVTM and CDR2 is ANQGSEA. V lost 6 bases and J lost 3, with 17 bases in between.

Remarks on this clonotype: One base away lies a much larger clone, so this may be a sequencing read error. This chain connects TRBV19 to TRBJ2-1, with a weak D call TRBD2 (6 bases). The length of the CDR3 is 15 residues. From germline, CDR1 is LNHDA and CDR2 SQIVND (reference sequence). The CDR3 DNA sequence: TGTGCCAGTAGTATAGGCGCGGGGATCTACAATAAGCAGTTCTTC. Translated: CASSIGAGIYNKQFF.

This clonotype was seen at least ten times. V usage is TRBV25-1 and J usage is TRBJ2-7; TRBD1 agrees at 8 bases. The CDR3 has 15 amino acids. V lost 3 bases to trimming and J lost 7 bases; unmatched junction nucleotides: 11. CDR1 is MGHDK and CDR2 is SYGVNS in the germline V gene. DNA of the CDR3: TGTGCCAGCAGTGAGGTCGGCAGGGGGCAAGATGAGCAGTACTTC. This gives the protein CASSEVGRGQDEQYF.

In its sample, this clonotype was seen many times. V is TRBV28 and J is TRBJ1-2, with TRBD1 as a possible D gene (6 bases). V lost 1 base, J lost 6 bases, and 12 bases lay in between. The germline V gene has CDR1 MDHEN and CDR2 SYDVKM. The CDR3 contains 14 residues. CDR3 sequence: CASSLLAGVDGYTF. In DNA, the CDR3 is TGTGCCAGCAGTTTATTGGCAGGGGTCGATGGCTACACCTTC.

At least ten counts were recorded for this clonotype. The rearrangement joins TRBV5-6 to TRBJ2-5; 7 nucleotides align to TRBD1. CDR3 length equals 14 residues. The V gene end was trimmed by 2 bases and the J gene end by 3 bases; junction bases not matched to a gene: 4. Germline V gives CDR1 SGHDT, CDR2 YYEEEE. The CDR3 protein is CASSFADREETQYF. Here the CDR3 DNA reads TGTGCCAGCAGCTTCGCAGACAGGGAAGAGACCCAGTACTTC. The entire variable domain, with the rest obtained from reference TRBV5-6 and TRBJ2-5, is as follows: DAGVTQSPTHLIKTRGQQVTLRCSPKSGHDTVSWYQQALGQGPQFIFQYYEEEERQRGNFPDRFSGHQFPNYSSELNVNALLLGDSALYLCASSFADREETQYFGPGTRLLVL.

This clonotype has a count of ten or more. CDR3 sequence: CASRTATNTEAFF. The CDR3, as DNA: TGTGCCAGTAGGACAGCAACGAACACTGAAGCTTTCTTT. The chain recombines TRBV19 with TRBJ1-1, with a possible D match to TRBD1 (5 bases). V lost 6 bases to trimming and J lost 1 base, with 9 bases between them. Germline CDR1 reads LNHDA; CDR2 reads SQIVND (reference sequence). There are 13 residues in the CDR3.

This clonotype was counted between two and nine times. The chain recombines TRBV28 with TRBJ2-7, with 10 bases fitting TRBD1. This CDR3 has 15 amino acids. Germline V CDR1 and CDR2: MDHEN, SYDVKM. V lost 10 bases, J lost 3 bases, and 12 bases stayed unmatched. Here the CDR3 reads CATTLGTGAFYEQYF. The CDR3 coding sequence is TGTGCCACAACCCTAGGGACAGGGGCCTTCTACGAGCAGTACTTC.